One sample yielded the 20 T cell receptor beta chains listed below, sequenced in a study of HIV-infected patients and healthy controls. cDNA was made from about 510 ng RNA using alpha and beta constant primers. Using multiplexing indices, alpha and beta chain libraries were generated apart by chain-specific third strand synthesis. TCRdb reprocessed the 5' RACE reads via MiXCR and lists one record per CDR3 protein. The sample records about 6,500 distinct CDR3 sequences, 6% to 8.5% being singletons. Roughly three months, about 14 weeks, into antiretroviral therapy, follow-up blood was collected. The repertoire came from unfractionated whole blood and reflected all unsorted peripheral T cells. Sample: blood, taken during antiretroviral therapy. These receptors came from an adult with HIV infection.

This clonotype is medium-sized within its sample. The V and J genes are TRBV4-1 and TRBJ1-1; unclear D gene. This CDR3 has 13 residues. V lost 0 bases, J lost 8 bases, and 10 bases lay in between. The germline CDR1 and CDR2 sequences are MGHRA and YSYEKL. CDR3 residues: CASSQEGLLEAFF. CDR3 nucleotide sequence: TGCGCCAGCAGCCAAGAGGGTCTCCTCGAAGCTTTCTTT.

By share, this clonotype counts as medium-sized. The V and J genes are TRBV4-1 and TRBJ1-2; D unresolved. This CDR3 has 14 amino acids. Trimming left V 0 bases short and J 6 bases short, with 11 bases between. Per the germline V gene, CDR1 is MGHRA and CDR2 is YSYEKL. For the CDR3, the DNA is TGCGCCAGCAGCCAAGAAGGGAGCTTCCATGGCTACACCTTC. Encoded protein: CASSQEGSFHGYTF.

This clonotype was detected ten times or more. This chain links TRBV24-1 with TRBJ2-3; 9 positions agree with TRBD2. The V and J ends lost 3 bases and 3 bases, in that order; junction bases with no gene match: 3. The CDR3 runs 15 residues. CDR1 KGHDR and CDR2 SFDVKD come from the germline V gene. The CDR3, as DNA: TGTGCCACCAGTGATCCTAGCGGGATGACAGATACGCAGTATTTT. It translates to CATSDPSGMTDTQYF.

This clonotype is classed as medium-sized. This rearrangement joins TRBV11-2 to TRBJ2-1; D might be TRBD2 (6 bases). The V end lost 4 bases, the J end lost 7 bases, and 11 bases lay between the germline ends. This CDR3 spans 13 amino acids. CDR1 and CDR2 (germline): SGHAT, FQNNGV. CDR3 in amino acids: CASSSSVGNEQFF. The CDR3 DNA sequence: TGTGCCAGCAGCTCTAGCGTGGGAAATGAGCAGTTCTTC.

By proportion, this clonotype is medium-sized. The rearrangement links TRBV29-1 to TRBJ2-1, with 7 bases aligning to TRBD2. Per the germline V gene, CDR1 is SQVTM and CDR2 is ANQGSEA. V shed 4 bases, J shed 9 bases, and the junction held 9 bases outside the gene matches. The CDR3 is 13 residues long. CDR3 sequence (DNA): TGCAGCGTTGTCCTAGCGGCAAGGGGTGAGCAGTTCTTC. Its translation is CSVVLAARGEQFF.

This clonotype qualifies as medium-sized. This rearrangement joins TRBV29-1 to TRBJ2-3; 7 positions match TRBD2. The germline gives CDR1 SQVTM, CDR2 ANQGSEA. The CDR3 has 13 amino acids. The V gene end was trimmed by 4 bases and the J gene end by 6 bases; junction bases not matched to a gene: 7. CDR3: CSVVERGGDTQYF. The CDR3 DNA reads as TGCAGCGTTGTGGAGCGGGGCGGGGATACGCAGTATTTT.

This clonotype has ten or more counts. The chain recombines TRBV18 with TRBJ1-4, with D maybe TRBD1 (5 bases). The CDR3 runs to 14 residues. Trimming shortened V by 5 bases and J by 7 bases, and 14 bases separated the two germline ends. Germline-derived CDR1 and CDR2 are KGHSH and LQKENI. In DNA form, the CDR3 reads TGTGCCAGCTCATCCGGGACTTTTACTGAAAAACTGTTTTTT. This encodes CASSSGTFTEKLFF.

This clonotype is medium-sized (0.01 to 0.1%). J is TRBJ2-1 and V is TRBV5-6; a possible D gene is TRBD2 (7 bases). The CDR3 totals 17 residues. The germline gives CDR1 SGHDT, CDR2 YYEEEE. V was trimmed by 5 bases and J by 0 bases, leaving 18 bases between them. The CDR3: CASSNGGGLASYNEQFF. The CDR3 DNA reads TGTGCCAGCAGTAATGGGGGGGGGCTGGCCTCCTACAATGAGCAGTTCTTC.

The sample holds many counts of this clonotype. V gene TRBV20-1 combines with J gene TRBJ2-1; 7 bases map to TRBD2. With 5 bases clipped from V and 5 bases from J, the junction kept 12 bases outside the gene matches. Looked up from germline, CDR1 is DFQATT and CDR2 is SNEGSKA (reference sequence). CDR3 size: 15 residues. The CDR3 protein is CSALQSGNPNNEQFF. CDR3 nucleotide sequence: TGCAGTGCTCTACAAAGCGGGAACCCGAACAATGAGCAGTTCTTC.

The V and J genes are TRBV5-1 and TRBJ2-7, with TRBD1 identical over 7 bases. Germline V gene sequence: CDR1 SGHRS, CDR2 YFSETQ. Unmatched junction bases numbered 7, after V lost 4 bases and J lost 0 bases. The CDR3 is made up of 15 amino acids. CDR3 sequence: CASSLDRANSYEQYF. Written as DNA, the CDR3 is TGCGCCAGCAGCCTCGACAGGGCGAACTCCTACGAGCAGTACTTC. Together with reference TRBV5-1 and TRBJ2-7, the CDR3 gives the full variable domain: KAGVTQTPRYLIKTRGQQVTLSCSPISGHRSVSWYQQTPGQGLQFLFEYFSETQRNKGNFPGRFSGRQFSNSRSEMNVSTLELGDSALYLCASSLDRANSYEQYFGPGTRLTVT.

By its share, this clonotype is medium-sized. Relative to the germline gene, one junction end is altered; a read error may explain this. The chain recombines TRBV7-7 with TRBJ2-1; tentatively, D is TRBD2 (8 bases). The CDR3 covers 15 residues. Germline CDR1 SSHAT, CDR2 FNYEAQ (reference sequence). This CDR3 reads CASSPGGTAGDEQFF. The CDR3 DNA sequence: TGTGCTAGCAGCCCGGGCGGGACAGCGGGGGATGAGCAGTTCTTC.

The chain joins TRBV19 to TRBJ2-1, with D uncertain. The length of the CDR3 is 13 residues. Germline V gives CDR1 LNHDA, CDR2 SQIVND (reference sequence). V dropped 3 bases and J dropped 8 bases, with 11 bases sitting between them. CDR3 DNA: TGTGCCAGTAGTATCGGTAGACATGATGAGCAGTTCTTC. This sequence encodes CASSIGRHDEQFF.

By share, this clonotype counts as medium-sized. Relative to the germline gene, one junction end is altered; a read error may explain this. The chain combines TRBV29-1 with TRBJ2-1; D possibly corresponds to TRBD2 (7 bases). CDR3 size: 15 residues. Germline-derived CDR1 and CDR2 are SQVTM and ANQGSEA. CDR3 amino acids: CSVQEREGEDNEQFF. The CDR3 region has the DNA TGCAGCGTTCAAGAAAGGGAGGGGGAGGACAATGAGCAGTTCTTC.

Within the sample, this clonotype is medium-sized (0.01 to 0.1%). This chain links TRBV7-9 with TRBJ2-5, with 8 positions matching TRBD1. V lost 4 bases to trimming and J lost 5 bases; unmatched junction nucleotides: 12. The germline CDR1 and CDR2 sequences are SEHNR and FQNEAQ (reference sequence). The CDR3 length is 16 residues. The CDR3 nucleotides read TGTGCCAGCAGCTCCATCGCAGGGGGCGGAGAGGAGACCCAGTACTTC. Its protein is CASSSIAGGGEETQYF.

The table lists this clonotype with many counts. CDR3 DNA: TGTGCCACCAGTGATTTTACAGGGGAAGGAAGCACAGATACGCAGTATTTT. Protein: CATSDFTGEGSTDTQYF. The chain employs TRBV24-1 and TRBJ2-3; TRBD1 matches at 7 bases. CDR1 is KGHDR and CDR2 is SFDVKD in the germline V gene. The CDR3 sequence is 17 residues long. Unmatched junction bases numbered 6, after V lost 1 base and J lost 0 bases.

This clonotype was seen many times. The V call is TRBV28, the J call TRBJ1-3; D gene unclear. The V and J ends lost 2 bases and 0 bases respectively, with 11 bases between them. Looked up from germline, CDR1 is MDHEN and CDR2 is SYDVKM. The CDR3 runs to 16 residues. The CDR3 nucleotides read TGTGCCAGCAGTTTAGCCCGCGTTCTCTCTGGAAACACCATATATTTT. This codes for CASSLARVLSGNTIYF.

This clonotype is termed medium-sized. V usage is TRBV6-6 and J usage is TRBJ1-5, with a possible D match to TRBD1 (5 bases). The CDR3 sequence is 13 residues long. Germline CDR1 MNHNY, CDR2 SVGAGI (reference sequence). Trimming left V 7 bases short and J 4 bases short, with 11 bases between. The CDR3 spells CASIQGLNQPQHF. CDR3 nucleotide sequence: TGTGCCAGCATCCAGGGCTTGAATCAGCCCCAGCATTTT.

Within the sample, this clonotype is medium-sized (0.01 to 0.1%). The V and J genes are TRBV6-5 and TRBJ1-1; 8 nucleotides agree with TRBD1. The V gene's germline CDR1 is MNHEY and CDR2 SVGAGI. V lost 6 bases, J lost 5 bases, and 11 bases stayed unmatched. The CDR3 loop spans 15 amino acids. CDR3 DNA sequence: TGTGCCAGCAGAACCCGACAGGGGTTAGGGACTGAAGCTTTCTTT. Translating it yields CASRTRQGLGTEAFF.

Relative to its sample, this clonotype is medium-sized. The chain uses TRBV12-3 or TRBV12-4 and TRBJ2-7, with D unclear. The ends were cut back, 3 bases at V and 7 bases at J, with 10 bases in the middle. This CDR3 has 12 residues. CDR3 protein: CASSFDPWEQYF. CDR3 nucleotide sequence: TGTGCCAGCAGTTTTGACCCGTGGGAGCAGTACTTC.

In this sample, this clonotype is medium-sized. The gene calls are TRBV4-1 and TRBJ2-1, with TRBD2 identical over 8 bases. The CDR3 runs to 17 residues. Trimming removed 1 base from V and 5 bases from J; junction bases left unmatched: 10. From germline, CDR1 is MGHRA and CDR2 YSYEKL. CDR3 residues: CASSQGRLSGNNNEQFF. The CDR3 DNA sequence: TGCGCCAGCAGCCAAGGGAGGCTTAGCGGGAATAACAATGAGCAGTTCTTC.